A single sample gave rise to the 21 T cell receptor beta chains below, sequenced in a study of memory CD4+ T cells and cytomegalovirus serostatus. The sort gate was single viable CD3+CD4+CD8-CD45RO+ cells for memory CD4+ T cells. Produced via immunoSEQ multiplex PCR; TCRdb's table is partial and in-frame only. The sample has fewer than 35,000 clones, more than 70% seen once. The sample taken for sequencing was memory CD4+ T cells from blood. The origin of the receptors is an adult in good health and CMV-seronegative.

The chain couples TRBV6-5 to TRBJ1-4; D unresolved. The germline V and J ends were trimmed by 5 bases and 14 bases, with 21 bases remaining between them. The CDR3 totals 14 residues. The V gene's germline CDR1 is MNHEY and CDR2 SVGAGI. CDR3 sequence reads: CASSHLMEGKRLFF. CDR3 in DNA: TGTGCCAGCAGTCACTTGATGGAGGGTAAAAGGCTGTTTTTT.

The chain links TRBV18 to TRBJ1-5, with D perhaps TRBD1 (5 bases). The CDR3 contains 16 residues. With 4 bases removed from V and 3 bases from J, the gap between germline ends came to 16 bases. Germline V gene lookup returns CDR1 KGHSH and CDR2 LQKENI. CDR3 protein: CASSRNGQYANQPQHF. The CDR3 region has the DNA TGTGCCAGCTCACGAAATGGACAATACGCCAATCAGCCCCAGCATTTT.

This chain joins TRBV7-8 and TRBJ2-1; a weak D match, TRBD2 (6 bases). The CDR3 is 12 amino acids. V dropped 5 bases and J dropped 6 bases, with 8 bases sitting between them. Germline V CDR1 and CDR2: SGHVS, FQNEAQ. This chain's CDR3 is CASSRRANEQFF. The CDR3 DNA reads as TGTGCCAGCAGCAGGAGGGCCAATGAGCAGTTCTTC.

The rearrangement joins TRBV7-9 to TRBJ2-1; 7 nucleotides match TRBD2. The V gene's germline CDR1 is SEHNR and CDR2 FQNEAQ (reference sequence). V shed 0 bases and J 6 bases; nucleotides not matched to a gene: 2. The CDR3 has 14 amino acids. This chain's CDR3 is CASSLAGGFNEQFF. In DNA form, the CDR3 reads TGTGCCAGCAGCTTAGCGGGGGGGTTCAATGAGCAGTTCTTC.

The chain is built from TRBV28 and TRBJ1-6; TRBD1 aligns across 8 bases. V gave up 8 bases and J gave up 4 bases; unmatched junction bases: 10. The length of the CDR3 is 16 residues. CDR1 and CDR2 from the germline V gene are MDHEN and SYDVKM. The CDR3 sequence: CASARGWTGYNSPLHF. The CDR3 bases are TGTGCCAGCGCACGAGGCTGGACAGGGTATAATTCACCCCTCCACTTT.

DNA for the CDR3: TGTGCCAGCAGCGTCTGGCGGGGTGAGCAGTTCTTC. Protein: CASSVWRGEQFF. The chain links TRBV11-1 to TRBJ2-1, with TRBD2 as a possible D gene (6 bases). This CDR3 contains 12 residues. Per germline, CDR1 SGHAT and CDR2 FQDESV (reference sequence). The ends were cut back, 5 bases at V and 9 bases at J, with 11 bases in the middle. Full variable domain (remainder filled in from reference TRBV11-1 and TRBJ2-1): EAEVAQSPRYKITEKSQAVAFWCDPISGHATLYWYRQILGQGPELLVQFQDESVVDDSQLPKDRFSAERLKGVDSTLKIQPAELGDSAMYLCASSVWRGEQFFGPGTRLTVL.

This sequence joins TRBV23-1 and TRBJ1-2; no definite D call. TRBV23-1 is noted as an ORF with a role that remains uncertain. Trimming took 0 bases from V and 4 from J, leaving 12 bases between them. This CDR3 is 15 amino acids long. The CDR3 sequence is CASSQSTFRRYGYTF. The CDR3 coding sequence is TGCGCCAGCAGTCAATCGACATTCCGACGCTATGGCTACACCTTC.

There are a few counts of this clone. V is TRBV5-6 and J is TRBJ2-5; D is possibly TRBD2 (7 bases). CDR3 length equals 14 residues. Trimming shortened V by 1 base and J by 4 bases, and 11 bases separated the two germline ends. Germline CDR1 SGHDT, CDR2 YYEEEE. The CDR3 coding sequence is TGTGCCAGCAGCTTGACCGGGGGGCCAGAGACCCAGTACTTC. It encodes CASSLTGGPETQYF.

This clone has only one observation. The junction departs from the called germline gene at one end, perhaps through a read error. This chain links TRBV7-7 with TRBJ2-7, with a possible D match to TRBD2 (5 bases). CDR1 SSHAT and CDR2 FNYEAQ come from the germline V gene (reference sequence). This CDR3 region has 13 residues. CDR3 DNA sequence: TGTGCTAGCAGCCCAACTGGGAGCTACGAGCAGTACTTC. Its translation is CASSPTGSYEQYF.

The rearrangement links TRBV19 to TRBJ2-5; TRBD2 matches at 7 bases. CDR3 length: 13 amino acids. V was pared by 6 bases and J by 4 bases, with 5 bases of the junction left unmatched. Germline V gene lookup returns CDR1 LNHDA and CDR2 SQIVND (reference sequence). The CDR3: CASSGTGGETQYF. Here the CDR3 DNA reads TGTGCCAGTAGCGGGACGGGAGGAGAGACCCAGTACTTC. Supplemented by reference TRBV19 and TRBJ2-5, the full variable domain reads DGGITQSPKYLFRKEGQNVTLSCEQNLNHDAMYWYRQDPGQGLRLIYYSQIVNDFQKGDIAEGYSVSREKKESFPLTVTSAQKNPTAFYLCASSGTGGETQYFGPGTRLLVL.

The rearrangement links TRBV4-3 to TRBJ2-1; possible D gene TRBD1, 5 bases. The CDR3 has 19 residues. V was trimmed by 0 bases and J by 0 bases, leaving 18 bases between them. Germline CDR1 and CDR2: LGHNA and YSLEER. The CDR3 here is CASSQERWSGWSSYNEQFF. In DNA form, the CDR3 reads TGCGCCAGCAGCCAAGAAAGATGGTCAGGGTGGTCCTCCTACAATGAGCAGTTCTTC.

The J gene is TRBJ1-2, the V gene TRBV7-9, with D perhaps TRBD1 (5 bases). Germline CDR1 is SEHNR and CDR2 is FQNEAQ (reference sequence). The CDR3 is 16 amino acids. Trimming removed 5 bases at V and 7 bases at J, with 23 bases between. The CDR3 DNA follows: TGTGCCAGCAGCATCGGGACGTCGGCCCTAGGACCTGGCTACACCTTC. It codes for CASSIGTSALGPGYTF.

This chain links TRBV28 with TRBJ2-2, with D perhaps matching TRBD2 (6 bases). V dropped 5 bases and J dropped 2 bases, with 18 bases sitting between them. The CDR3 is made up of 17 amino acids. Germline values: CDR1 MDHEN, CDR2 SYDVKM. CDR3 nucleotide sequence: TGTGCCAGCAGTGCCGGTGGTCTCGGGGGTAACACCGGGGAGCTGTTTTTT. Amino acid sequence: CASSAGGLGGNTGELFF.

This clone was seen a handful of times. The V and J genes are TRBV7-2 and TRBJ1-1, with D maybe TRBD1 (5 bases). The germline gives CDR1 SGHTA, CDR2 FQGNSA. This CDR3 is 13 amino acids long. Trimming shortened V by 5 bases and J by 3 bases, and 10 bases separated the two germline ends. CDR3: CASSLGTHTEAFF. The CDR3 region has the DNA TGTGCCAGCAGCCTTGGGACCCACACTGAAGCTTTCTTT.

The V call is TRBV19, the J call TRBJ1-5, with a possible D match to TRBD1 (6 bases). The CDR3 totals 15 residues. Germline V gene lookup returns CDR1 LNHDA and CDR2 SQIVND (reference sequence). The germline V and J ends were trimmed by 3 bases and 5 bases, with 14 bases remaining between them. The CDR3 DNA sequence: TGTGCCAGTAGTATGTGGACAGCCTATGATCAGCCCCAGCATTTT. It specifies CASSMWTAYDQPQHF.

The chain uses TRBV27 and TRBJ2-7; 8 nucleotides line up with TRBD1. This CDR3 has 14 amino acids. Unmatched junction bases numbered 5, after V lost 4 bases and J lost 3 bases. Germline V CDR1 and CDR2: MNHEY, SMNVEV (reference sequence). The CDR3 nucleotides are TGTGCCAGCAGTTCCTGGACAGGGCTCTACGAGCAGTACTTC. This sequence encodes CASSSWTGLYEQYF.

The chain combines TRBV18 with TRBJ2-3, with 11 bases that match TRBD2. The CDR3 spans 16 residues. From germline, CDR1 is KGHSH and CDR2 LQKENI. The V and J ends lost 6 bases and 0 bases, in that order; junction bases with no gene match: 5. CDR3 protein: CASSPRLAGSTDTQYF. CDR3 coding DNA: TGTGCCAGCTCCCCAAGACTAGCGGGGAGCACAGATACGCAGTATTTT.

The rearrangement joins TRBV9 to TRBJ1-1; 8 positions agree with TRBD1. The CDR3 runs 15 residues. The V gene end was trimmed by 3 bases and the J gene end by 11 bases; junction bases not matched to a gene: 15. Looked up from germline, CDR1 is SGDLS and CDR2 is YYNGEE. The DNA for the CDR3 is TGTGCCAGCAGCGCTCATTTGGGGACAGGTTTTCAGGCTTTCTTT. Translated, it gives CASSAHLGTGFQAFF.

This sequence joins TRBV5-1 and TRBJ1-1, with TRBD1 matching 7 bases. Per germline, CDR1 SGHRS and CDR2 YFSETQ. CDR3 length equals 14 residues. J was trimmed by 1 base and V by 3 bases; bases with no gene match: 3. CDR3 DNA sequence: TGCGCCAGCAGCTGGGGACAGACGAACACTGAAGCTTTCTTT. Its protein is CASSWGQTNTEAFF.

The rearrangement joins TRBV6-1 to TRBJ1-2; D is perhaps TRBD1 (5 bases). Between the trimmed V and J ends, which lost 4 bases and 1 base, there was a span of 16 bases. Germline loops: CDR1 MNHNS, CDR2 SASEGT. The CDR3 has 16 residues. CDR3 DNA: TGTGCCAGCAGTGGGGCAGGGAGCCTGGGTAACTATGGCTACACCTTC. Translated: CASSGAGSLGNYGYTF.

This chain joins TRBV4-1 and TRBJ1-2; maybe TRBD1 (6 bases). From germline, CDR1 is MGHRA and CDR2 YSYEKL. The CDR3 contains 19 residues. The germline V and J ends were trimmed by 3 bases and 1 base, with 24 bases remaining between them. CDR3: CASSHGPPPQGRNNYGYTF. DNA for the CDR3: TGCGCCAGCAGCCATGGCCCCCCCCCACAGGGTAGGAATAACTATGGCTACACCTTC.